This T cell receptor (beta chain) originates from a study of blood T cell repertoires in COVID-19. The repertoire was sequenced with immunoSEQ multiplex PCR; TCRdb's copy has only in-frame clones and lacks some. The data contain some 52,000 clones, about 88% of them singletons. The V gene's germline CDR1 is MDHEN and CDR2 SYDVKM. Trimming shortened V by 7 bases and J by 0 bases, and 31 bases separated the two germline ends. The CDR3 spans 20 residues. The sequence was obtained from a man between 60 and 70 years old with active COVID-19. Material: peripheral blood. The chain employs TRBV28 and TRBJ2-7, with a weak D call TRBD2 (7 bases). CDR3 in DNA: TGTGCCAGCATCGGCCCCGGATTACAGGGCCAGGGAGGGTCCTCCTACGAGCAGTACTTC. It yields the protein CASIGPGLQGQGGSSYEQYF.